The rows below give T cell receptor beta chains drawn from one sample of a study of blood T cell repertoires in COVID-19. Assay used: immunoSEQ multiplex PCR; TCRdb lists only in-frame clones, some missing. The sample shows 300,000 to 350,000 clones, roughly 89% of them seen only once. The sample consisted of peripheral blood. All receptors come from a woman younger than 35 who had recovered from COVID-19. The CDR3 runs from the conserved cysteine through the conserved F or W. D genes are given only for firm matches.

J: TRBJ2-5; V: TRBV11-2; D: TRBD2; CDR3: CASSLVPLAGQETQYF; DNA: TGTGCCAGCAGCTTAGTGCCGCTAGCGGGGCAAGAGACCCAGTACTTC
J: TRBJ2-1; V: TRBV4-1; D: TRBD2; CDR3: CASSSHPSGRAYEQFF; DNA: TGCGCCAGCAGCTCCCATCCTAGCGGGAGGGCCTATGAGCAGTTCTTC
J: TRBJ2-1; V: TRBV10-3; D: TRBD2; CDR3: CAISTSGSRGSYNEQFF; DNA: TGTGCCATCAGTACTAGCGGGAGCAGAGGATCCTACAATGAGCAGTTCTTC
J: TRBJ2-2; V: TRBV4-3; D: NA; CDR3: CASSQELGQLTGELFF; DNA: TGCGCCAGCAGCCAAGAGTTGGGACAACTCACCGGGGAGCTGTTTTTT
J: TRBJ1-2; V: TRBV11-3; D: NA; CDR3: CASSFLRGSDYGYTF; DNA: TGTGCCAGCAGCTTTCTTAGGGGCTCGGACTATGGCTACACCTTC
J: TRBJ1-5; V: TRBV19; D: NA; CDR3: CASSIGPQPQHF; DNA: TGTGCCAGTAGTATTGGGCCTCAGCCCCAGCATTTT
J: TRBJ2-3; V: TRBV5-4; D: NA; CDR3: CASSLAEWGPSTDTQYF; DNA: TGTGCCAGCAGCTTGGCCGAATGGGGCCCTAGCACAGATACGCAGTATTTT
J: TRBJ1-2; V: TRBV4-3; D: TRBD1; CDR3: CASSQGHRGNYGYTF; DNA: TGCGCCAGCAGCCAGGGACACAGGGGTAACTATGGCTACACCTTC
J: TRBJ2-1; V: TRBV4-3; D: TRBD1; CDR3: CASSDGRGPYNEQFF; DNA: TGCGCCAGCAGCGATGGAAGGGGGCCTTACAATGAGCAGTTCTTC
J: TRBJ1-5; V: TRBV21-1; D: NA; CDR3: CASSKNDRELPDSNQPQHF; DNA: TGTGCCAGCAGCAAAAATGACAGGGAGTTACCCGATAGCAATCAGCCCCAGCATTTT
J: TRBJ2-3; V: TRBV7-7; D: TRBD2; CDR3: CASSFGGRTLDTQYF; DNA: TGTGCCAGCAGCTTCGGCGGGAGAACCCTAGATACGCAGTATTTT
J: TRBJ1-2; V: TRBV7-2; D: NA; CDR3: CASSLADWSNYGYTF; DNA: TGTGCCAGCAGCTTAGCAGATTGGAGTAACTATGGCTACACCTTC
J: TRBJ2-3; V: TRBV7-2; D: NA; CDR3: CASSLGGQGGTDTQYF; DNA: TGTGCCAGCAGCTTGGGGGGCCAGGGGGGCACAGATACGCAGTATTTT
J: TRBJ1-2; V: TRBV19; D: TRBD1; CDR3: CASIGDRVYGYTF; DNA: TGTGCCAGTATCGGGGACAGAGTCTATGGCTACACCTTC
J: TRBJ2-2; V: TRBV30; D: NA; CDR3: CAWRGGQSNTGELFF; DNA: TGTGCCTGGAGGGGCGGGCAGTCGAACACCGGGGAGCTGTTTTTT
J: TRBJ2-1; V: TRBV5-1; D: TRBD2; CDR3: CASSGHLAGRSNEQFF; DNA: TGCGCCAGCAGCGGACACCTAGCGGGACGGTCTAATGAGCAGTTCTTC
J: TRBJ1-5; V: TRBV27; D: TRBD1; CDR3: CASQGAYSNQPQHF; DNA: TGTGCCAGCCAGGGGGCCTATAGCAATCAGCCCCAGCATTTT
J: TRBJ2-3; V: TRBV4-3; D: TRBD2; CDR3: CASSQEASGITDTQYF; DNA: TGCGCCAGCAGCCAAGAGGCTAGCGGGATCACAGATACGCAGTATTTT
J: TRBJ1-1; V: TRBV12-3/TRBV12-4; D: NA; CDR3: CASRQGVYTEAFF; DNA: TGTGCCAGCAGGCAAGGAGTATATACTGAAGCTTTCTTT
J: TRBJ1-2; V: TRBV19; D: NA; CDR3: CASWTRTNYGYTF; DNA: TGTGCCAGCTGGACACGGACTAACTATGGCTACACCTTC
J: TRBJ1-2; V: TRBV4-3; D: TRBD1; CDR3: CASSQVLDRGHSNYGYTF; DNA: TGCGCCAGCAGCCAAGTATTAGACAGGGGGCATTCTAACTATGGCTACACCTTC
J: TRBJ2-1; V: TRBV24-1; D: NA; CDR3: CATSDPLRATEQFF; DNA: TGTGCCACCAGTGATCCCTTAAGAGCGACTGAGCAGTTCTTC
J: TRBJ2-2; V: TRBV4-3; D: TRBD2; CDR3: CASKPSLADNTGELFF; DNA: TGCGCCAGCAAGCCAAGTCTAGCGGATAACACCGGGGAGCTGTTTTTT
J: TRBJ2-1; V: TRBV6-5; D: NA; CDR3: CASSLTVYNEQFF; DNA: TGTGCCAGCAGTTTGACAGTTTACAATGAGCAGTTCTTC
J: TRBJ1-1; V: TRBV4-3; D: NA; CDR3: CASRGRGTEAFF; DNA: TGCGCCAGCAGGGGGCGGGGAACTGAAGCTTTCTTT
J: TRBJ1-1; V: TRBV3-1/TRBV3-2; D: TRBD1; CDR3: CASNRGLTEAFF; DNA: TGTGCCAGCAACAGGGGGCTAACTGAAGCTTTCTTT
J: TRBJ2-1; V: TRBV6-4; D: TRBD2; CDR3: CASSDSRSASGTSYNEQFF; DNA: TGTGCCAGCAGTGACTCGAGGTCGGCTAGCGGGACCTCCTACAATGAGCAGTTCTTC
J: TRBJ2-5; V: TRBV7-2; D: NA; CDR3: CASSLAQLETQYF; DNA: TGTGCCAGCAGCTTAGCGCAGTTAGAGACCCAGTACTTC
J: TRBJ2-1; V: TRBV25-1; D: TRBD2; CDR3: CASSSGTIYNEQFF; DNA: TGTGCCAGTAGTAGCGGGACGATCTACAATGAGCAGTTCTTC
J: TRBJ2-5; V: TRBV11-2; D: NA; CDR3: CASSLGLTGETQYF; DNA: TGTGCCAGCAGCTTAGGTCTCACAGGAGAGACCCAGTACTTC
J: TRBJ1-2; V: TRBV11-3; D: NA; CDR3: CASSLGQNYGYTF; DNA: TGTGCCAGCAGCTTAGGACAGAACTATGGCTACACCTTC
J: TRBJ2-5; V: TRBV5-1; D: TRBD1; CDR3: CASSTRQGAETQYF; DNA: TGCGCCAGCAGCACAAGACAGGGGGCAGAGACCCAGTACTTC
J: TRBJ2-5; V: TRBV3-1/TRBV3-2; D: TRBD2; CDR3: CASSRGEGSGQYF; DNA: TGTGCCAGCAGCCGCGGGGAGGGGTCGGGCCAGTACTTC
J: TRBJ1-2; V: TRBV6-5; D: TRBD1; CDR3: CASSYSTQGAVYGYTF; DNA: TGTGCCAGCAGTTACTCGACCCAGGGGGCCGTCTATGGCTACACCTTC